The T cell receptor beta chain described here comes from a study of cytomegalovirus exposure and HLA in healthy donors. Findings of the study overall: The authors listed about 170 TCR beta chains as cytomegalovirus-associated. It was likely that a cluster of highly shared sequence variants was a sequencing artifact. The records held CMV serostatus as the only immune exposure information. The study assumed roughly uniform donor sequencing depth for presence/absence analyses.

The primer mix had 60 Vbeta and 13 Jbeta primers. Profiling relied on immunoSEQ multiplex PCR, and the TCRdb table lists in-frame clones only, not all of them. The profile covers around 120,000 clones, with roughly two thirds appearing a single time and around 1.6% taken by the ten largest. Note on this clone: No antigen is known for it. Other DNA sequences of this sample code for an identical CDR3.

Losses at the gene ends were 1 base for V and 0 bases for J; bases not matched to a gene: 0. The CDR3 runs 15 residues. Germline V lookup: CDR1 SGHNT, CDR2 YENEEA. The J gene is TRBJ2-1, the V gene TRBV11-3; the match to TRBD2 covers 7 bases. This clonotype was sampled from a young man in good health and CMV-seropositive. The sequencing sample was made of PBMCs. The CDR3 reads CASSLGTSSYNEQFF. Here the CDR3 DNA reads TGTGCCAGCAGCTTAGGGACTAGCTCCTACAATGAGCAGTTCTTC.